This T cell receptor (beta chain) originates from a study of CD8 T cells in ankylosing spondylitis. Study results and limitations: Clones linked to disease were reported to show significant enrichment in matched ankylosing spondylitis synovial fluid. The disease-linked clones had a CD8+ phenotype and low blood frequencies. Roughly eight highly homologous variants made up a TCR beta motif that seemed to typify ankylosing spondylitis blood. Previous work reported some of these motif variants in the synovial fluid and blood of reactive arthritis.

This clonotype was picked up many times. Its specificity is not known. Per the germline V gene, CDR1 is SQVTM and CDR2 is ANQGSEA. With V trimmed by 5 bases and J by 4 bases, 4 bases remained unmatched. CDR3 length: 12 amino acids. Making use of molecular barcodes, quantitative 5'-RACE generated TCR beta libraries. TCRdb called the 5' RACE reads again in MiXCR, with one record for every CDR3 protein. The data hold some 100,000 distinct CDR3 sequences, with around 8.5% observed a single time. This TCR was sampled from a male donor with ankylosing spondylitis. Specimen: blood, either unsorted or a sorted T cell fraction (not recorded which). This rearrangement joins TRBV29-1 to TRBJ1-1, with TRBD1 matching 7 bases. This CDR3 reads CSVRAGGTEAFF. CDR3 nucleotides: TGCAGCGTTCGCGCAGGGGGCACTGAAGCTTTCTTT.